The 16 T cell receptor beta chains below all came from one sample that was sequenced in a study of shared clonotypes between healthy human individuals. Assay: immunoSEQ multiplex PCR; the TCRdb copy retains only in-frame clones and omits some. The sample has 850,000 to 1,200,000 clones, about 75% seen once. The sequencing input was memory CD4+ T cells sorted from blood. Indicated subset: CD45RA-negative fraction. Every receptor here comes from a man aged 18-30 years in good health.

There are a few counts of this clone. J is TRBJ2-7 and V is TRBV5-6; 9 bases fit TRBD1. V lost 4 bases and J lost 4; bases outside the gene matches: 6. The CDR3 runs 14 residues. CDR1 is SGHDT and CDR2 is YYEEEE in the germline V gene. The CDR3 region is CASSGDRGWYEQYF. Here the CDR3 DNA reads TGTGCCAGCAGCGGCGACAGGGGGTGGTACGAGCAGTACTTC. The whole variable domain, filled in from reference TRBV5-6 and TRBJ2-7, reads DAGVTQSPTHLIKTRGQQVTLRCSPKSGHDTVSWYQQALGQGPQFIFQYYEEEERQRGNFPDRFSGHQFPNYSSELNVNALLLGDSALYLCASSGDRGWYEQYFGPGTRLTVT.

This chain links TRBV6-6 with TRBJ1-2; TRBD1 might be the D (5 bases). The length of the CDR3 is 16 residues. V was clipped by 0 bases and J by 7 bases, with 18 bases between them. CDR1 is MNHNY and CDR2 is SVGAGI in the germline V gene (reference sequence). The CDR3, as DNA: TGTGCCAGCAGTTACTCTCAGACAGTCCTTGGGAGTGGCTACACCTTC. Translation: CASSYSQTVLGSGYTF.

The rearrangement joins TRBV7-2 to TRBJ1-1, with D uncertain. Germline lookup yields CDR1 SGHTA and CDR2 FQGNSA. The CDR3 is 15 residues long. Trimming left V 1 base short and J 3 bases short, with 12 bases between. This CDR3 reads CASSLDGGGDTEAFF. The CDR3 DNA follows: TGTGCCAGCAGCTTAGATGGAGGTGGGGACACTGAAGCTTTCTTT.

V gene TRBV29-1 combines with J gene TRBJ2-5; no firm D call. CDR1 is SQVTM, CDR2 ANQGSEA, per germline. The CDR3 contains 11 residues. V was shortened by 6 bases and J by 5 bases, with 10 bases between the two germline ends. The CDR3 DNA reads TGCAGCGTGGCAAAAGTTGAGACCCAGTACTTC. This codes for CSVAKVETQYF. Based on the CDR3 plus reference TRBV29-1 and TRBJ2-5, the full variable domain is SAVISQKPSRDICQRGTSLTIQCQVDSQVTMMFWYRQQPGQSLTLIATANQGSEATYESGFVIDKFPISRPNLTFSTLTVSNMSPEDSSIYLCSVAKVETQYFGPGTRLLVL.

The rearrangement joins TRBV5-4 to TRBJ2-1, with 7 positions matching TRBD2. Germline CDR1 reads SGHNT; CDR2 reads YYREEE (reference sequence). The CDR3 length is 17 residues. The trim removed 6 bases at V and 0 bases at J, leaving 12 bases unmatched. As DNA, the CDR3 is TGTGCCAGCACTTTGAAGAGAGCGGGGAGCTCCTACAATGAGCAGTTCTTC. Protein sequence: CASTLKRAGSSYNEQFF.

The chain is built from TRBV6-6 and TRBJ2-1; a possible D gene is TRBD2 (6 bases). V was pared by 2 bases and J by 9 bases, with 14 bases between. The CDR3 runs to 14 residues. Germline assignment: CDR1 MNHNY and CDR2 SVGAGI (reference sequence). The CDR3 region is CASSYGTGRSEQFF. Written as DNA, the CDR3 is TGTGCCAGCAGTTACGGGACCGGGAGAAGTGAGCAGTTCTTC.

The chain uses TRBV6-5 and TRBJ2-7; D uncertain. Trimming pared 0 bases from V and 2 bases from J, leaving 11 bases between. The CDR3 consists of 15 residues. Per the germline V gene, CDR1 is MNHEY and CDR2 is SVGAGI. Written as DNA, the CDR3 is TGTGCCAGCAGTTACTCGGCCCCAACCCCCTACGAGCAGTACTTC. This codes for CASSYSAPTPYEQYF.

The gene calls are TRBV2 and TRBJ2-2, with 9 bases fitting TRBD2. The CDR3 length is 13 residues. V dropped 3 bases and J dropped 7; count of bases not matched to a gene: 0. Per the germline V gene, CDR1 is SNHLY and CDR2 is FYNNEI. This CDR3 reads CASSEREGGELFF. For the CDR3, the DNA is TGTGCCAGCAGTGAGCGGGAGGGCGGGGAGCTGTTTTTT.

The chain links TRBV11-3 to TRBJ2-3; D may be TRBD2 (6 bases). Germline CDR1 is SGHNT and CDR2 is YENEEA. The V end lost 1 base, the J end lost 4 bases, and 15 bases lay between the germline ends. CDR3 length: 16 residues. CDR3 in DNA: TGTGCCAGCAGCTTAGGTTCCACCGGGAGTTCAGATACGCAGTATTTT. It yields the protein CASSLGSTGSSDTQYF.

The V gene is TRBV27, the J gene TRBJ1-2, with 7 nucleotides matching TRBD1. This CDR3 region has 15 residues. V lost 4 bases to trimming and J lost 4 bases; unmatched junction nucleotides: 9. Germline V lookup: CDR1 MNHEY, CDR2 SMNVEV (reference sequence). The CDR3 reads CASSYHRTGSYGYTF. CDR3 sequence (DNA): TGTGCCAGCAGTTACCACCGGACAGGCAGCTATGGCTACACCTTC.

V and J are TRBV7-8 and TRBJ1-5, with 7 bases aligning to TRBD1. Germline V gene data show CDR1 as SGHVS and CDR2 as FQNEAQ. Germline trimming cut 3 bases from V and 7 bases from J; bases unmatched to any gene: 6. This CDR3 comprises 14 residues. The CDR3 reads CASSFGTETQPQHF. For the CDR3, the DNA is TGTGCCAGCAGCTTCGGGACAGAAACCCAGCCCCAGCATTTT. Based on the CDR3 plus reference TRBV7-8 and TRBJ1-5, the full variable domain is GAGVSQSPRYKVAKRGQDVALRCDPISGHVSLFWYQQALGQGPEFLTYFQNEAQLDKSGLPSDRFFAERPEGSVSTLKIQRTQQEDSAVYLCASSFGTETQPQHFGDGTRLSIL.

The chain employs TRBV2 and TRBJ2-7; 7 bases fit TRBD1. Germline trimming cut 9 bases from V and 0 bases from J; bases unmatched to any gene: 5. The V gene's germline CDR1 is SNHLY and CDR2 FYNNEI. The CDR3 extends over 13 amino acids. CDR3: CASMGQTSYEQYF. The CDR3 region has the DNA TGTGCCAGTATGGGACAGACCTCCTACGAGCAGTACTTC.

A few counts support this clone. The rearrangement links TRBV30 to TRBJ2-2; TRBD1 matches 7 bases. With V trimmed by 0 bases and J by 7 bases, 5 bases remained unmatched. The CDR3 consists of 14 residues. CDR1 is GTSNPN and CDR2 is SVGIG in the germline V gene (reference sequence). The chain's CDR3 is CAWSVSGGGGELFF. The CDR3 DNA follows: TGTGCCTGGAGTGTGTCAGGGGGTGGCGGGGAGCTGTTTTTT.

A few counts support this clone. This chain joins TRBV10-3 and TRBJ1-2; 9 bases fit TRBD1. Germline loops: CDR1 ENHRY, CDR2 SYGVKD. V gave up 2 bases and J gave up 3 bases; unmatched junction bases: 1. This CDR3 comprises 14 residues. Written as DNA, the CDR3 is TGTGCCATCAGTGAGGGACAGGGGTACTATGGCTACACCTTC. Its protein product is CAISEGQGYYGYTF.

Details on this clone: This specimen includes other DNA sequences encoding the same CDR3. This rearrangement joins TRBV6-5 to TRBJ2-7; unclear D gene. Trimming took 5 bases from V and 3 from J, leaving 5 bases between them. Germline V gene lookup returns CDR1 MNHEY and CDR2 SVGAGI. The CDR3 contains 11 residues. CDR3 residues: CASSNSYEQYF. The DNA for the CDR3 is TGTGCCAGCAGTAACAGCTACGAGCAGTACTTC.

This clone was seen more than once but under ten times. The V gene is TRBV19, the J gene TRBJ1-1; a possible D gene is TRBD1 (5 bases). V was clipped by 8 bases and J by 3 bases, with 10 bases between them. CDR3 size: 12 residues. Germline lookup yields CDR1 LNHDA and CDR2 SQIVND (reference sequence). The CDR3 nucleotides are TGTGCCAGTCGTTCAGGGTACACTGAAGCTTTCTTT. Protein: CASRSGYTEAFF.